The 19 T cell receptor beta chains below all came from one sample that was sequenced in a study of T cells in localized non-small cell lung cancer. TCRdb keeps only in-frame clones here, not all; method: immunoSEQ multiplex PCR. In the table there are almost 65,000 clones, approximately 87% of which are singletons. Source: peripheral blood, taken before any cancer treatment. The origin of the receptors is a woman between 40 and 69 years old with stage I lung adenocarcinoma.

The rearrangement uses TRBV5-6 and TRBJ2-1; D gene ambiguous. CDR1 is SGHDT and CDR2 is YYEEEE in the germline V gene. The CDR3 extends over 16 amino acids. The V and J ends lost 0 bases and 0 bases respectively, with 10 bases between them. CDR3 DNA sequence: TGTGCCAGCAGCTTGGTTGGCGGAAGCTCCTACAATGAGCAGTTCTTC. It translates to CASSLVGGSSYNEQFF.

The CDR3 nucleotides read TGTGCCAGCAGCCGAACGGCCGGGAATGGGTACGAGCAGTACTTC. The encoded protein is CASSRTAGNGYEQYF. This sequence joins TRBV5-8 and TRBJ2-7; D perhaps matches TRBD2 (5 bases). Germline-derived CDR1 and CDR2 are SGHTS and YDEGEE. V was clipped by 4 bases and J by 4 bases, with 18 bases between them. The CDR3 extends over 15 amino acids.

This chain uses TRBV5-1 with TRBJ1-4; D is unclear. The germline gives CDR1 SGHRS, CDR2 YFSETQ. This CDR3 has 14 residues. V shed 2 bases and J shed 8 bases, with 13 bases lying between them. CDR3 sequence: CASSFSTEEEKLFF. The CDR3 DNA is TGCGCCAGCAGCTTTTCGACCGAGGAGGAAAAACTGTTTTTT.

In its sample, this clone was seen a few times. The rearrangement links TRBV19 to TRBJ1-4; 7 bases are a match to TRBD1. The CDR3 extends over 16 amino acids. Germline assignment: CDR1 LNHDA and CDR2 SQIVND (reference sequence). Trimming cost V 5 bases and J 2 bases; bases outside gene matches: 8. CDR3 nucleotides: TGTGCCAGTAGTGTCCGAGGGGGCTCCACTAATGAAAAACTGTTTTTT. The encoded protein is CASSVRGGSTNEKLFF.

J is TRBJ1-5 and V is TRBV28; no clear D gene. Trimming shortened V by 3 bases and J by 3 bases, and 15 bases separated the two germline ends. The CDR3 sequence is 16 residues long. Per the germline V gene, CDR1 is MDHEN and CDR2 is SYDVKM. The CDR3 spells CASSFPIGQNNQPQHF. In DNA form, the CDR3 reads TGTGCCAGCAGTTTCCCCATCGGCCAGAACAATCAGCCCCAGCATTTT.

The V call is TRBV30, the J call TRBJ2-7, with 7 positions matching TRBD1. The CDR3 spans 14 residues. Germline values: CDR1 GTSNPN, CDR2 SVGIG (reference sequence). Trimming cost V 0 bases and J 2 bases; bases outside gene matches: 4. CDR3 nucleotide sequence: TGTGCCTGGAGTGTAGGGACAGCGACCTACGAGCAGTACTTC. It is translated as CAWSVGTATYEQYF.

V gene TRBV7-9 combines with J gene TRBJ1-2, with a tentative D call TRBD1 (5 bases). Germline CDR1 is SEHNR and CDR2 is FQNEAQ (reference sequence). V lost 5 bases to trimming and J lost 4 bases, with 17 bases between them. This CDR3 contains 15 residues. The CDR3 DNA is TGTGCCAGCAGCCCCCGGGACGGGATAGGCTATGGCTACACCTTC. Its protein product is CASSPRDGIGYGYTF.

The chain uses TRBV11-2 and TRBJ1-5; the match to TRBD1 covers 7 bases. V was pared by 2 bases and J by 0 bases, with 10 bases of the junction left unmatched. The length of the CDR3 is 18 residues. Germline CDR1 is SGHAT and CDR2 is FQNNGV. The CDR3, as DNA: TGTGCCAGCAGCTTATCCCCCAACAGGGGTTATAGCAATCAGCCCCAGCATTTT. This gives the protein CASSLSPNRGYSNQPQHF.

The chain joins TRBV21-1 to TRBJ1-5; the table's D call TRBD1 went unverified against the DNA. TRBV21-1 is tagged as a pseudogene. There are 19 residues in the CDR3. CDR3 region: CASTDKPGQFLYSNQPQHF. In DNA, the CDR3 is TGTGCCAGCACCGACAAGCCGGGACAGTTTCTTTATAGCAATCAGCCCCAGCATTTT.

In its sample, this clone is medium-sized. The rearrangement joins TRBV5-1 to TRBJ2-3, with D unclear. Germline CDR1 is SGHRS and CDR2 is YFSETQ. This CDR3 has 13 residues. The ends were cut back, 4 bases at V and 3 bases at J, with 9 bases in the middle. The CDR3 nucleotides read TGCGCCAGCAGCAGTATAGCAACAGATACGCAGTATTTT. This gives the protein CASSSIATDTQYF.

The chain combines TRBV6-5 with TRBJ2-7; the D gene is possibly TRBD1 (5 bases). Germline CDR1 reads MNHEY; CDR2 reads SVGAGI. The germline V and J ends were trimmed by 2 bases and 5 bases, with 7 bases remaining between them. There are 12 residues in the CDR3. The CDR3 here is CASSYGAHEQYF. CDR3 bases: TGTGCCAGCAGTTACGGGGCCCACGAGCAGTACTTC.

This chain joins TRBV18 and TRBJ2-7, with 9 bases fitting TRBD1. The CDR3 sequence is 14 residues long. The V gene's germline CDR1 is KGHSH and CDR2 LQKENI. V dropped 3 bases and J dropped 7; count of bases not matched to a gene: 7. DNA of the CDR3: TGTGCCAGCTCACCCCTTACAGGGGGCGGGGAGCAGTACTTC. Encoded protein: CASSPLTGGGEQYF.

V and J are TRBV19 and TRBJ1-2; D is perhaps TRBD1 (5 bases). Trimming removed 0 bases at V and 5 bases at J, with 16 bases between. The CDR3 covers 16 residues. Germline values: CDR1 LNHDA, CDR2 SQIVND (reference sequence). The CDR3, as DNA: TGTGCCAGTAGTATAGATTCCGCAGGGATCGTTTATGGCTACACCTTC. This sequence encodes CASSIDSAGIVYGYTF.

The rearrangement links TRBV6-5 to TRBJ2-7; D ambiguous. The CDR3 covers 13 residues. Germline CDR1 is MNHEY and CDR2 is SVGAGI. V was shortened by 9 bases and J by 0 bases, with 12 bases between the two germline ends. The CDR3 loop is CASRSTFSYEQYF. The CDR3 nucleotides are TGTGCCAGTCGCTCGACATTCTCCTACGAGCAGTACTTC.

The chain joins TRBV5-5 to TRBJ2-4, with D unresolved. Germline CDR1 is SGHKS and CDR2 is YYEKEE (reference sequence). V lost 4 bases to trimming and J lost 10 bases, with 6 bases between them. This CDR3 spans 10 amino acids. The CDR3 bases are TGTGCCAGCAGCGGGTATATTCAGTACTTC. Protein: CASSGYIQYF.

The V and J genes are TRBV4-1 and TRBJ1-2; D not certain. The CDR3 length is 12 residues. Trimming removed 0 bases at V and 7 bases at J, with 6 bases between. Looked up from germline, CDR1 is MGHRA and CDR2 is YSYEKL. This CDR3 reads CASSQEDPGYTF. The CDR3 DNA reads as TGCGCCAGCAGCCAAGAGGACCCTGGCTACACCTTC.

As for this clone: This sample also contains other DNA sequences that code for the same CDR3. The chain links TRBV30 to TRBJ1-1; D remains unclear. V was cut by 0 bases and J by 1 base, with 6 bases left in between. Germline lookup yields CDR1 GTSNPN and CDR2 SVGIG (reference sequence). This CDR3 has 13 amino acids. The CDR3 is CAWSVRPNTEAFF. In nucleotides, the CDR3 is TGTGCCTGGAGTGTGAGGCCGAACACTGAAGCTTTCTTT. The variable domain in full, with the rest retrieved from reference TRBV30 and TRBJ1-1, is SQTIHQWPATLVQPVGSPLSLECTVEGTSNPNLYWYRQAAGRGLQLLFYSVGIGQISSEVPQNLSASRPQDRQFILSSKKLLLSDSGFYLCAWSVRPNTEAFFGQGTRLTVV.

The chain employs TRBV2 and TRBJ1-1; TRBD1 might be the D (5 bases). The V end lost 4 bases, the J end lost 4 bases, and 13 bases lay between the germline ends. Germline CDR1 reads SNHLY; CDR2 reads FYNNEI. This CDR3 is built from 14 residues. The CDR3 DNA is TGTGCCAGCAGTGCAGGGCAGGCGGTCACTGAAGCTTTCTTT. Residues: CASSAGQAVTEAFF. The whole variable domain, remainder taken from reference TRBV2 and TRBJ1-1, is EPEVTQTPSHQVTQMGQEVILRCVPISNHLYFYWYRQILGQKVEFLVSFYNNEISEKSEIFDDQFSVERPDGSNFTLKIRSTKLEDSAMYFCASSAGQAVTEAFFGQGTRLTVV.

The chain is built from TRBV6-1 and TRBJ1-1, with 9 positions matching TRBD1. V lost 2 bases and J lost 4; bases outside the gene matches: 5. The CDR3 has 15 residues. CDR1 and CDR2 (germline): MNHNS, SASEGT. Here the CDR3 DNA reads TGTGCCAGCAGTGAACTACAGGGGGCCTTCACTGAAGCTTTCTTT. This codes for CASSELQGAFTEAFF.